The 6 T cell receptor beta chains below all came from one sample that was sequenced in a study of OX40 agonist ivuxolimab in advanced cancers. Some clones are missing from TCRdb's copy, which holds only in-frame ones; the method was immunoSEQ multiplex PCR. The sample includes 55,000 to 75,000 clones, roughly 80% of them seen just once. This specimen was CD4+ or CD8+ T cells sorted from blood, taken in a trial of the OX40 agonist ivuxolimab. The receptor source for this set is an adult with an advanced solid tumor such as melanoma, head and neck, liver or kidney cancer.

This chain connects TRBV28 to TRBJ2-1; TRBD2 matches 12 bases. Germline CDR1 reads MDHEN; CDR2 reads SYDVKM. This CDR3 has 15 residues. With 3 bases clipped from V and 4 bases from J, the junction kept 1 base outside the gene matches. The CDR3 nucleotides read TGTGCCAGCAGTTTGACTAGCGGGGGTTACAATGAGCAGTTCTTC. This encodes CASSLTSGGYNEQFF.

This clone was picked up a small number of times. The V and J genes are TRBV10-2 and TRBJ2-5, with 8 nucleotides matching TRBD2. Germline CDR1 and CDR2: WSHSY and SAAADI. The length of the CDR3 is 15 residues. The junction had 7 bases not matched to a gene; V was cut back by 4 bases and J by 3 bases. The DNA for the CDR3 is TGCGCCAGCAGTGCGATCTCAGCGGGGGAAGAGACCCAGTACTTC. Its protein product is CASSAISAGEETQYF.

The rearrangement uses TRBV27 and TRBJ1-1, with TRBD1 matching 8 bases. V shed 7 bases and J 3 bases; nucleotides not matched to a gene: 7. Germline values: CDR1 MNHEY, CDR2 SMNVEV (reference sequence). CDR3 length: 14 amino acids. CDR3 in DNA: TGTGCCAGCATGGTCAGGGGGCTGGACACTGAAGCTTTCTTT. It yields the protein CASMVRGLDTEAFF.

The V gene is TRBV2, the J gene TRBJ2-1; D possibly corresponds to TRBD2 (6 bases). The germline V gene encodes CDR1 SNHLY and CDR2 FYNNEI. This CDR3 comprises 13 residues. Trimming removed 6 bases at V and 8 bases at J, with 14 bases between. CDR3 in DNA: TGTGCCAGCAGAGTGGCGGAGGGCCATGAGCAGTTCTTC. Protein sequence: CASRVAEGHEQFF.

V usage is TRBV5-4 and J usage is TRBJ2-7; D is unresolved. The CDR3 totals 15 residues. Germline V gene lookup returns CDR1 SGHNT and CDR2 YYREEE (reference sequence). V lost 3 bases, J lost 1 base, and 14 bases lay in between. The CDR3 region has the DNA TGTGCCAGCAGCTCCGGACGGAGTCAATCCTACGAGCAGTACTTC. Protein product: CASSSGRSQSYEQYF.

The chain links TRBV7-8 to TRBJ2-1, with unresolved D. V gave up 4 bases and J gave up 4 bases, with 26 bases separating them. The CDR3 sequence is 19 residues long. Germline CDR1 is SGHVS and CDR2 is FQNEAQ. The DNA for the CDR3 is TGTGCCAGCAGCTCCTCCGGGTCGTGGGCCCCGGATCCTTACAATGAGCAGTTCTTC. Protein sequence: CASSSSGSWAPDPYNEQFF.